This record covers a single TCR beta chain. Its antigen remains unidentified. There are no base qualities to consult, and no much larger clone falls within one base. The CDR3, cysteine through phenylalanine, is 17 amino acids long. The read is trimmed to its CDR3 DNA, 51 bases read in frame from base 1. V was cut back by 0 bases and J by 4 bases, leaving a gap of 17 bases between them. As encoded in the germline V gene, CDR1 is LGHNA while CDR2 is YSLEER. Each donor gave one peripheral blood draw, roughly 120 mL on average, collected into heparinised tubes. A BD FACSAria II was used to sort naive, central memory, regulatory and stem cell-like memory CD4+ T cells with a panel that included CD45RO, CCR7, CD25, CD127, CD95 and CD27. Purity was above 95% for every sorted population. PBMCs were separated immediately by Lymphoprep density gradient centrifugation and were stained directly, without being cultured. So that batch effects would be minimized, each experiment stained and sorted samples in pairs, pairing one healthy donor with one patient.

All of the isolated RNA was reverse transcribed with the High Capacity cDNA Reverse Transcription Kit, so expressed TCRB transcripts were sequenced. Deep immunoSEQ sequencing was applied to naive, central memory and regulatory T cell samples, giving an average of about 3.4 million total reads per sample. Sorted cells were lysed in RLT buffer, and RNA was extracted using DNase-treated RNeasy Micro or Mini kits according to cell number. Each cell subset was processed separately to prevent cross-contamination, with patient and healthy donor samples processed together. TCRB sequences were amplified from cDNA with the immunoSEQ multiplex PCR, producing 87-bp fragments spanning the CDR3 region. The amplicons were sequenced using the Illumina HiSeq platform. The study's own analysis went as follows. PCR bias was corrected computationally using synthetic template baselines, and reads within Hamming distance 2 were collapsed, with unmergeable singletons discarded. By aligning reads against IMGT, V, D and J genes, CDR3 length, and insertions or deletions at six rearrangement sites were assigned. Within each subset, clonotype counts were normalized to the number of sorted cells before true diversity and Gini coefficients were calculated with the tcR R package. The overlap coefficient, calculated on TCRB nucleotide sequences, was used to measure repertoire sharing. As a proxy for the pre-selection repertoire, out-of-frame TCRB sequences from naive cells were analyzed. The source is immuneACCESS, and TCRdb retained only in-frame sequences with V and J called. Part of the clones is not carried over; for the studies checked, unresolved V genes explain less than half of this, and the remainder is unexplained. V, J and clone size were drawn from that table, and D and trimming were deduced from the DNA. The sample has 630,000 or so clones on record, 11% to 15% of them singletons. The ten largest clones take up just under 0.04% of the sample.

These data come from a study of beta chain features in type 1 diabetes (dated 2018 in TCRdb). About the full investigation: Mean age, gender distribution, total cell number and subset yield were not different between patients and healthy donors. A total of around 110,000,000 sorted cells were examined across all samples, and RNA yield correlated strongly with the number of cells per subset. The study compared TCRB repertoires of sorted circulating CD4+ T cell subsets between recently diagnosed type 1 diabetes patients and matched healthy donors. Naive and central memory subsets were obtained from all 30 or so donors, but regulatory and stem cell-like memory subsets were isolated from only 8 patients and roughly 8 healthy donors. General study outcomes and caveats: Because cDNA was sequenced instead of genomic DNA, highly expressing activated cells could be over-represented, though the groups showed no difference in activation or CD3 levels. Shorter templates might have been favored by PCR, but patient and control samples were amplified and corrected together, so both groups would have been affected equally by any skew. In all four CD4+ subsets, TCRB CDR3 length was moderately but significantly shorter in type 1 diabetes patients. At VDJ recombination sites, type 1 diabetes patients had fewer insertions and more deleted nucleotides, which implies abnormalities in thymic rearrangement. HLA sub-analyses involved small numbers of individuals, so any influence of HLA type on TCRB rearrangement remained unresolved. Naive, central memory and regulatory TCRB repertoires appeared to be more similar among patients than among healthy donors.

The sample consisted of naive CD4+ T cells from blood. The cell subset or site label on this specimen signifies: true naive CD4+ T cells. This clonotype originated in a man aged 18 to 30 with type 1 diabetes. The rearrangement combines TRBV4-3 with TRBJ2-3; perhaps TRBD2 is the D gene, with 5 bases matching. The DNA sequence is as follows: TGCGCCAGCAGCCAAGATATTACCCGGGAACCTTCAGATACGCAGTATTTT. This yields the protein CASSQDITREPSDTQYF.